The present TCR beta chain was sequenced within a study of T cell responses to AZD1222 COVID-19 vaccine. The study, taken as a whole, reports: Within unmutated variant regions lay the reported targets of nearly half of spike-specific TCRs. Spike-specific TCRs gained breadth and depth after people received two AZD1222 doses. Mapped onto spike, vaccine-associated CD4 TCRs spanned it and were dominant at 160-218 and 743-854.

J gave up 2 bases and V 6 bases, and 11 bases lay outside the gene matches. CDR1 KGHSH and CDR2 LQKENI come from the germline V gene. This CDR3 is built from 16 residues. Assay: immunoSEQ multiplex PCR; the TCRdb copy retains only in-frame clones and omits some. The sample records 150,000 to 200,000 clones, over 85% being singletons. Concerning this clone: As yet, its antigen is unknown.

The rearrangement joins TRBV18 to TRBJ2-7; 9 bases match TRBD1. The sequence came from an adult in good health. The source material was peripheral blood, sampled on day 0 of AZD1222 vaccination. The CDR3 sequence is CASSPRRGQGTYEQYF. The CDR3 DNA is TGTGCCAGCTCTCCCCGTCGGGGACAGGGTACCTACGAGCAGTACTTC.